One sample yielded the 7 T cell receptor beta chains listed below, sequenced in a study of OX40 agonist ivuxolimab in advanced cancers. The table came from immunoSEQ multiplex PCR; TCRdb's copy has only in-frame clones and leaves some out. The table has over 100,000 clones, over 75% seen once. The specimen was CD4+ or CD8+ T cells sorted from blood, collected in a trial of the OX40 agonist ivuxolimab. The receptor set was obtained from an adult with an advanced solid tumor such as melanoma, head and neck, liver or kidney cancer.

The chain has TRBV10-2 and TRBJ1-1; D ambiguous. Germline CDR1 reads WSHSY; CDR2 reads SAAADI. V shed 7 bases and J shed 2 bases, with 5 bases lying between them. The CDR3 extends over 11 amino acids. In nucleotides, the CDR3 is TGCGCCAGCACTACTAACACTGAAGCTTTCTTT. As protein: CASTTNTEAFF.

The V and J genes are TRBV5-4 and TRBJ2-4; D perhaps matches TRBD2 (7 bases). The CDR3 sequence is 16 residues long. The ends were cut back, 0 bases at V and 6 bases at J, with 16 bases in the middle. Germline V gene lookup returns CDR1 SGHNT and CDR2 YYREEE (reference sequence). DNA of the CDR3: TGTGCCAGCAGCTTGGAGGGGGGGCGTCAAGGAAACATTCAGTACTTC. This sequence encodes CASSLEGGRQGNIQYF.

The chain employs TRBV28 and TRBJ2-2, with D hard to call. Trimming removed 0 bases from V and 9 bases from J, with 5 bases in between. From germline, CDR1 is MDHEN and CDR2 SYDVKM. The CDR3 has 12 amino acids. The chain's CDR3 is CASSLWFRELFF. In nucleotides, the CDR3 is TGTGCCAGCAGTTTATGGTTCAGGGAGCTGTTTTTT.

The chain links TRBV7-8 to TRBJ2-7; TRBD2 might be the D (6 bases). The CDR3 is 12 residues long. Looked up from germline, CDR1 is SGHVS and CDR2 is FQNEAQ. Trimming left V 10 bases short and J 1 base short, with 11 bases between. The CDR3 nucleotides read TGTGCCACCCTGGGGGGATCCTACGAGCAGTACTTC. This gives the protein CATLGGSYEQYF.

This chain connects TRBV7-8 to TRBJ1-3; no firm D call. This CDR3 comprises 12 residues. Trimming removed 3 bases from V and 4 bases from J, with 4 bases in between. Germline assignment: CDR1 SGHVS and CDR2 FQNEAQ. The CDR3 DNA reads TGTGCCAGCAGCTTTAACGGAAACACCATATATTTT. It encodes CASSFNGNTIYF.

The chain combines TRBV6-5 with TRBJ2-7; TRBD1 might be the D (6 bases). This CDR3 is 15 amino acids long. Trimming took off 6 bases at V and 0 bases at J, with 15 bases between the two ends. CDR1 is MNHEY, CDR2 SVGAGI, per germline. CDR3 nucleotide sequence: TGTGCCAGCAGGAGGGACACCTCAAGCTCCTACGAGCAGTACTTC. Protein sequence: CASRRDTSSSYEQYF.

V is TRBV6-9 and J is TRBJ1-6, with D hard to call. This CDR3 region has 11 residues. Germline V gene sequence: CDR1 MNHGY, CDR2 SVAAGI. V shed 3 bases and J shed 7 bases, with 1 base lying between them. The CDR3 sequence is CASSYNSPLHF. The CDR3 DNA is TGTGCCAGCAGTTACAATTCACCCCTCCACTTT.